This T cell receptor beta chain emerged from a study of T-cell reconstitution after alpha-beta-depleted transplantation in children. From germline, CDR1 is SSHAT and CDR2 FNYEAQ (reference sequence). The V end was cut by 2 bases, the J end by 5 bases, with 10 bases between. The CDR3 is made up of 14 amino acids. Unique molecular identifiers were built into the TCRbeta library. TCRdb used MiXCR to reprocess the PCR reads, holding one entry per CDR3 protein. The sample has 360,000 or so distinct CDR3 sequences, just over 20% seen once. The receptor was derived from a human donor who donated a stem cell graft to a child with acute myeloid leukemia. The rearrangement links TRBV7-7 to TRBJ2-1; D may be TRBD2 (6 bases). The sequences come from PBMCs from the stem cell graft donor, collected from the stem cell graft. For the CDR3, the DNA is TGTGCCAGCAGCTTACGACTAGGAAACAATGAGCAGTTCTTC. Protein product: CASSLRLGNNEQFF. The full variable domain, with the rest looked up from reference TRBV7-7 and TRBJ2-1, is GAGVSQSPRYKVTKRGQDVTLRCDPISSHATLYWYQQALGQGPEFLTYFNYEAQPDKSGLPSDRFSAERPEGSISTLTIQRTEQRDSAMYRCASSLRLGNNEQFFGPGTRLTVL.